This TCR beta chain was sequenced for a study of identical twins. General study findings and limits: For monozygotic twins, models underestimated out-of-frame TCR alpha sharing.

Via MiXCR, TCRdb re-called the 5' RACE reads, giving one row per CDR3 protein. The data contain approximately 220,000 distinct CDR3 sequences, 7.5% of them singletons. This clonotype turned up a few times. Its antigen is currently unknown. CDR3 length: 15 amino acids. CDR1 SGHNT and CDR2 YYREEE come from the germline V gene (reference sequence). The trim removed 5 bases at V and 1 base at J, leaving 8 bases unmatched. The same data also went into a second study, on yellow fever vaccine responses in identical twins.

The chain carries TRBV5-4 and TRBJ1-2, with 7 nucleotides matching TRBD1. Material for sequencing was memory (CD45RO+) T cells sorted from blood. The clonotype originates from a woman younger than 35 in good health. DNA for the CDR3: TGTGCCAGCAGAAGCCGGGACAGCATTAACTATGGCTACACCTTC. Its translation: CASRSRDSINYGYTF.